The sequence of this T cell receptor (beta chain) was determined in a study of naive and memory T cell subsets. Broader study findings: Over 85% of naive TCR sequences appeared only once after error correction, unlike memory subsets. RNA-based TCR counts may shift with T cell activation and differentiation.

Both TRBC1 and TRBC2 were covered by a beta constant-region primer of two equimolar oligonucleotides. Four rounds of PCR amplified the ligated cDNA using nested alpha and beta constant-region primers plus SP2. TCRdb passed the UMI-ligation and nested PCR reads through MiXCR, listing each CDR3 protein once. The table lists about 120,000 distinct CDR3 sequences, 36% of them singletons. This clonotype has only a few counts. Its cognate antigen is unknown. CMV status came from CD4+ T cell IFNgamma after overnight CMV lysate stimulation of fresh PBMCs. The junction had 18 bases not matched to a gene; V was cut back by 6 bases and J by 2 bases. CDR1 and CDR2 from the germline V gene are MNHEY and SMNVEV (reference sequence). The CDR3 extends over 21 amino acids.

The clonotype comes from a human donor in good health. The sequenced sample was central memory CD4+ T cells from blood. The genes are TRBV27 and TRBJ2-1; TRBD2 matches at 14 bases. In DNA form, the CDR3 reads TGTGCCAGCAGGCGTACCGGGACTAGCGGGAGAATGGACCTACCCTACAATGAGCAGTTCTTC. Translated: CASRRTGTSGRMDLPYNEQFF.